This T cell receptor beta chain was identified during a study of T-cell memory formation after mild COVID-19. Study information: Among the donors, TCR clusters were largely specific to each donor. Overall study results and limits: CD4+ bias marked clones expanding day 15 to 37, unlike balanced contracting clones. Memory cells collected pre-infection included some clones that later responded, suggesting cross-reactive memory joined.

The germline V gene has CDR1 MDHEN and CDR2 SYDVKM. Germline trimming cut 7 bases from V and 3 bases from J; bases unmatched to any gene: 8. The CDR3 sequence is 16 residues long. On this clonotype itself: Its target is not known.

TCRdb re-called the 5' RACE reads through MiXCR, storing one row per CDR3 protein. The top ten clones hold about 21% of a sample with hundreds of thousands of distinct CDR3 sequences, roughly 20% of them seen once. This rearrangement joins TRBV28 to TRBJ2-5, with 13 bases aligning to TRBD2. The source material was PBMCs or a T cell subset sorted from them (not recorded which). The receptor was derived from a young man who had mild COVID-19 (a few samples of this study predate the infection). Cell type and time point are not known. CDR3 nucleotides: TGTGCCAGCACCGTGGCGGGACTAGCGGGGAAAGAGACCCAGTACTTC. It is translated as CASTVAGLAGKETQYF.